Shown below are 20 T cell receptor beta chains from a single sample sequenced in a study of control samples from healthy donors and cancer patients. TCRdb keeps only in-frame clones here, not all; method: immunoSEQ multiplex PCR. The sample holds approximately 120,000 clones, about 90% seen once. Sequenced material: blood. The receptors shown here come from a man younger than 35 in good health.

V and J are TRBV7-2 and TRBJ2-7, with TRBD1 matching 8 bases. The CDR3 spans 14 residues. Germline CDR1 reads SGHTA; CDR2 reads FQGNSA. J was trimmed by 3 bases and V by 1 base; bases with no gene match: 2. The CDR3 here is CASSLGDRFYEQYF. The CDR3, as DNA: TGTGCCAGCAGCTTAGGGGACAGGTTCTACGAGCAGTACTTC. Full variable domain (remainder filled in from reference TRBV7-2 and TRBJ2-7): GAGVSQSPSNKVTEKGKDVELRCDPISGHTALYWYRQSLGQGLEFLIYFQGNSAPDKSGLPSDRFSAERTGGSVSTLTIQRTQQEDSAVYLCASSLGDRFYEQYFGPGTRLTVT.

The chain uses TRBV27 and TRBJ1-1; 7 bases map to TRBD1. Germline trimming cut 4 bases from V and 1 base from J; bases unmatched to any gene: 3. In germline, CDR1 is MNHEY, CDR2 SMNVEV (reference sequence). The length of the CDR3 is 14 residues. As DNA, the CDR3 is TGTGCCAGCAGTTCACAGGGGTCGAACACTGAAGCTTTCTTT. It translates to CASSSQGSNTEAFF.

V usage is TRBV29-1 and J usage is TRBJ1-5; the match to TRBD1 covers 10 bases. Germline V gives CDR1 SQVTM, CDR2 ANQGSEA. The CDR3 consists of 15 residues. Trimming took 4 bases from V and 1 from J; bases not matched to a gene: 4. CDR3 region: CSVGLGQGSNQPQHF. The CDR3 DNA reads as TGCAGCGTTGGGCTGGGACAGGGGAGCAATCAGCCCCAGCATTTT.

In this sample, this clone turned up a few times. V usage is TRBV7-9 and J usage is TRBJ1-4; no reliable D call. Trimming cost V 2 bases and J 8 bases, with 6 bases left between them. Germline V gene sequence: CDR1 SEHNR, CDR2 FQNEAQ (reference sequence). The CDR3 extends over 12 amino acids. The CDR3 here is CASSLNPEKLFF. Written as DNA, the CDR3 is TGTGCCAGCAGCTTAAATCCCGAAAAACTGTTTTTT.

The chain couples TRBV7-2 to TRBJ2-1; D gene unclear. The germline CDR1 and CDR2 sequences are SGHTA and FQGNSA. The CDR3 is 13 amino acids. Trimming stripped 1 base from V and 6 bases from J, with 7 bases between. In DNA form, the CDR3 reads TGTGCCAGCAGCTTAGGGGTGCTCAATGAGCAGTTCTTC. Translation gives CASSLGVLNEQFF.

V and J are TRBV5-8 and TRBJ1-3; no clear D gene. The CDR3 has 11 residues. Germline-derived CDR1 and CDR2 are SGHTS and YDEGEE. V dropped 4 bases and J dropped 5 bases, with 4 bases sitting between them. CDR3 protein: CASSARNTIYF. CDR3 sequence (DNA): TGTGCCAGCAGCGCCCGAAACACCATATATTTT.

This chain connects TRBV6-5 to TRBJ1-1, with 7 nucleotides matching TRBD1. The CDR3 totals 13 residues. Trimming cost V 6 bases and J 7 bases; bases outside gene matches: 8. Germline V lookup: CDR1 MNHEY, CDR2 SVGAGI. CDR3 sequence reads: CASSLTGALEAFF. CDR3 in DNA: TGTGCCAGCAGCTTAACAGGGGCCCTTGAAGCTTTCTTT.

The chain joins TRBV7-9 to TRBJ2-7; no definite D call. The CDR3 loop spans 13 amino acids. V gave up 5 bases and J gave up 3 bases, with 11 bases separating them. Germline loops: CDR1 SEHNR, CDR2 FQNEAQ (reference sequence). The DNA for the CDR3 is TGTGCCAGCAGCCGACAACCAAACTACGAGCAGTACTTC. Translation gives CASSRQPNYEQYF.

This chain connects TRBV11-2 to TRBJ2-3; D remains ambiguous. CDR3 length: 14 amino acids. From germline, CDR1 is SGHAT and CDR2 FQNNGV. V lost 5 bases, J lost 0 bases, and 9 bases lay in between. The CDR3, as DNA: TGTGCCAGCAGCCGAGAGGCGAGCACAGATACGCAGTATTTT. As protein: CASSREASTDTQYF.

This clone was detected a few times. The rearrangement uses TRBV7-2 and TRBJ2-3; D remains ambiguous. Germline loops: CDR1 SGHTA, CDR2 FQGNSA. V was trimmed by 3 bases and J by 4 bases, leaving 11 bases between them. This CDR3 region has 14 residues. The CDR3 nucleotides are TGTGCCAGCAGCTTTCGGGTACGATCAGATACGCAGTATTTT. It codes for CASSFRVRSDTQYF.

The chain combines TRBV7-2 with TRBJ2-3; D possibly corresponds to TRBD1 (8 bases). Trimming left V 6 bases short and J 3 bases short, with 19 bases between. The CDR3 consists of 16 residues. Looked up from germline, CDR1 is SGHTA and CDR2 is FQGNSA. CDR3 in DNA: TGTGCCAGCAGTTCCCACAGGGGGGGGCGAACAGATACGCAGTATTTT. Residues: CASSSHRGGRTDTQYF. Full variable domain (remainder filled in from reference TRBV7-2 and TRBJ2-3): GAGVSQSPSNKVTEKGKDVELRCDPISGHTALYWYRQSLGQGLEFLIYFQGNSAPDKSGLPSDRFSAERTGGSVSTLTIQRTQQEDSAVYLCASSSHRGGRTDTQYFGPGTRLTVL.

The CDR3 loop reads CASSFTGAGTDTQYF. Written as DNA, the CDR3 is TGTGCCAGCTCCTTCACGGGTGCGGGCACAGATACGCAGTATTTT. The rearrangement joins TRBV27 to TRBJ2-3; no definite D call. The CDR3 runs 15 residues. Trimming took off 8 bases at V and 1 base at J, with 16 bases between the two ends. The germline V gene encodes CDR1 MNHEY and CDR2 SMNVEV (reference sequence).

V usage is TRBV12-3 or TRBV12-4 and J usage is TRBJ1-1, with D uncertain. The CDR3 runs to 13 residues. The V end lost 4 bases, the J end lost 4 bases, and 10 bases lay between the germline ends. The CDR3 region has the DNA TGTGCCAGCAGTTCACAACGTTCCACTGAAGCTTTCTTT. It codes for CASSSQRSTEAFF.

This chain uses TRBV6-4 with TRBJ2-3; 9 bases agree with TRBD2. J lost 1 base, V lost 5 bases, and 1 base had no gene match. Germline V gene lookup returns CDR1 MRHNA and CDR2 SNTAGT. The CDR3 has 14 amino acids. CDR3 sequence: CASSRLAGTDTQYF. The CDR3, as DNA: TGTGCCAGCAGTAGACTAGCGGGCACAGATACGCAGTATTTT.

The chain links TRBV5-1 to TRBJ2-1; 16 nucleotides line up with TRBD2. The CDR3 is made up of 16 amino acids. From germline, CDR1 is SGHRS and CDR2 YFSETQ. V lost 3 bases to trimming and J lost 15 bases; unmatched junction nucleotides: 12. The CDR3 loop is CASSSNTGLAGGQRFF. The CDR3 DNA is TGCGCCAGCAGCTCCAATACGGGACTAGCGGGAGGGCAAAGGTTCTTC.

This chain links TRBV30 with TRBJ1-3; 9 nucleotides agree with TRBD1. The CDR3 totals 16 residues. Germline V gives CDR1 GTSNPN, CDR2 SVGIG (reference sequence). Unmatched junction bases numbered 8, after V lost 1 base and J lost 4 bases. CDR3 bases: TGTGCCTGGAGTGGGGGGACAGGGCTGGCGGGAAACACCATATATTTT. Protein sequence: CAWSGGTGLAGNTIYF.

The chain couples TRBV27 to TRBJ1-6; TRBD1 is a possible D gene (5 bases). In germline, CDR1 is MNHEY, CDR2 SMNVEV (reference sequence). V was cut by 1 base and J by 5 bases, with 9 bases left in between. The CDR3 runs 15 residues. The CDR3 sequence: CASSLWGGNNSPLHF. CDR3 bases: TGTGCCAGCAGTTTATGGGGGGGGAATAATTCACCCCTCCACTTT.

V gene TRBV5-1 combines with J gene TRBJ2-3; weak D call: TRBD1 (6 bases). The CDR3 extends over 13 amino acids. With 4 bases removed from V and 1 base from J, the gap between germline ends came to 7 bases. Germline loops: CDR1 SGHRS, CDR2 YFSETQ. This CDR3 reads CASSHRGTDTQYF. The CDR3 nucleotides are TGCGCCAGCAGCCACAGGGGCACAGATACGCAGTATTTT.

This rearrangement joins TRBV27 to TRBJ2-1; 14 bases fit TRBD2. This CDR3 is 15 amino acids long. Losses at the gene ends were 4 bases for V and 8 bases for J; bases not matched to a gene: 4. The germline V gene has CDR1 MNHEY and CDR2 SMNVEV (reference sequence). CDR3 protein: CASSSGLAGVHEQFF. The CDR3 DNA sequence: TGTGCCAGCAGTTCGGGACTAGCGGGAGTCCATGAGCAGTTCTTC.

V gene TRBV19 combines with J gene TRBJ2-3; tentatively, D is TRBD2 (5 bases). V lost 8 bases, J lost 4 bases, and 7 bases lay in between. CDR3 size: 11 residues. Germline loops: CDR1 LNHDA, CDR2 SQIVND (reference sequence). The CDR3 nucleotides are TGTGCCAGTGAGAGGGCAGATACGCAGTATTTT. This codes for CASERADTQYF.